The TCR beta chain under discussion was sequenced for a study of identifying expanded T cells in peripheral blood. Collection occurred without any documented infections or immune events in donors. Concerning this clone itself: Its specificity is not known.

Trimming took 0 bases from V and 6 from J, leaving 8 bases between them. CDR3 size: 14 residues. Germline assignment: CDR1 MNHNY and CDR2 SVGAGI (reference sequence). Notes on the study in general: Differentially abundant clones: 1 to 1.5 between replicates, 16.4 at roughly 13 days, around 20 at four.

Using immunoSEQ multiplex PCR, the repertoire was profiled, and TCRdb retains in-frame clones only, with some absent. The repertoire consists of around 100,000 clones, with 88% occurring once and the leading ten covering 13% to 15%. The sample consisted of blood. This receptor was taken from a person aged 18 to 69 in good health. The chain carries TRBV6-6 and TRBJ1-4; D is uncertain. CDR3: CASSYSGGDEKLFF. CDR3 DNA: TGTGCCAGCAGTTACTCGGGAGGTGATGAAAAACTGTTTTTT.